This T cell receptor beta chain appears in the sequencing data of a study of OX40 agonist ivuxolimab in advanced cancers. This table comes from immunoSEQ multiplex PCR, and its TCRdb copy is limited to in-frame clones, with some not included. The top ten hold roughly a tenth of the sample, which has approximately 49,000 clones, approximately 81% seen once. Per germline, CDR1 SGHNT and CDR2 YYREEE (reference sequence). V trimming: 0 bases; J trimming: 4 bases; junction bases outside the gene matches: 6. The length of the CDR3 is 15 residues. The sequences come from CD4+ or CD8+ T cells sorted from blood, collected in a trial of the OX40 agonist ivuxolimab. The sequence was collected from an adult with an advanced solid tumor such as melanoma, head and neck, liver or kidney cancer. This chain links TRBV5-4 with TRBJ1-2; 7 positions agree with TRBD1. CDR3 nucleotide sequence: TGTGCCAGCAGCTTGGCCCTGACAGGGATCTATGGCTACACCTTC. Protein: CASSLALTGIYGYTF.